The T cell receptor beta chain described here comes from a study of CD8+ T cells in alopecia areata. Overall study results and limits: Treatment with tofacitinib significantly lowered scalp clonality and reduced expanded CD8+ clones among the top 100. Under tofacitinib, numerous expanded lesional clonotypes remained detectable in scalp and blood.

RNA extraction and reverse transcription yielded cDNA as sequencing template. Only in-frame clones appear in the TCRdb table, and some are missing; sequencing was by immunoSEQ multiplex PCR. Of about 140,000 clones listed, approximately 80% are singletons. Sample treatment: oral pan-JAK inhibitor, 5-10 mg twice daily. As regards this clone: The target antigen is unknown.

V dropped 6 bases and J dropped 2; count of bases not matched to a gene: 6. CDR1 PRHDT and CDR2 FYEKMQ come from the germline V gene (reference sequence). The CDR3 loop spans 15 amino acids. The clonotype was recovered from a human donor with alopecia areata. V gene TRBV13 combines with J gene TRBJ2-7; 11 bases are a match to TRBD2. Sequencing used CD8+ T cells sorted from blood, obtained at week 4, from a patient treated with tofacitinib. The CDR3 DNA follows: TGTGCCAGCAGGGAGACTAGCGGGGCAACCTACGAGCAGTACTTC. This encodes CASRETSGATYEQYF.